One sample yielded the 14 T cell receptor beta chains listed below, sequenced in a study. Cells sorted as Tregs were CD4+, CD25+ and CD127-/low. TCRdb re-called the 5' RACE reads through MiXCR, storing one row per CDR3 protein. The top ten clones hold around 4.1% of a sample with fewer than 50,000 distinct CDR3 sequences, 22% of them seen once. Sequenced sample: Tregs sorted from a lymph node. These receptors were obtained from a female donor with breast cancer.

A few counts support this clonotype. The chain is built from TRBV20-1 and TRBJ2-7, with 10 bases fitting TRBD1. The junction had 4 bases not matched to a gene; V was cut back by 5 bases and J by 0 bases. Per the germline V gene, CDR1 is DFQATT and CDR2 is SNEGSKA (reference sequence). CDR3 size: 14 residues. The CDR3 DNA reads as TGCAGTGCTGGGGGACAGGGGTTCTCCTACGAGCAGTACTTC. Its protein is CSAGGQGFSYEQYF.

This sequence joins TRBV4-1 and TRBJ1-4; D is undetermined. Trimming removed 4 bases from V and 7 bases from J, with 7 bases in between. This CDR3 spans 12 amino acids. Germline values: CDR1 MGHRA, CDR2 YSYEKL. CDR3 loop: CASSRNLEKLFF. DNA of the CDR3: TGCGCCAGCAGCCGGAATCTTGAAAAACTGTTTTTT.

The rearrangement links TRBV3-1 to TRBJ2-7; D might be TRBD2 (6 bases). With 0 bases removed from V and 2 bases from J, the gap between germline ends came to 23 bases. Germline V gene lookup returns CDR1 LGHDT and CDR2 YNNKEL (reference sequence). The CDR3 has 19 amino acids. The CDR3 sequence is CASSQEGASVNVSTYEQYF. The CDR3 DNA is TGTGCCAGCAGCCAAGAAGGGGCTAGCGTTAACGTTTCTACCTACGAGCAGTACTTC.

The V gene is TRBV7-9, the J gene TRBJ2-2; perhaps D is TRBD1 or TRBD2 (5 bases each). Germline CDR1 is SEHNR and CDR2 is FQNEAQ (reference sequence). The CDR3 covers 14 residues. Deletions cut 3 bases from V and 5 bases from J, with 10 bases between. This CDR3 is CASSFTGGTGELFF. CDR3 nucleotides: TGTGCCAGCAGCTTTACTGGGGGTACCGGGGAGCTGTTTTTT.

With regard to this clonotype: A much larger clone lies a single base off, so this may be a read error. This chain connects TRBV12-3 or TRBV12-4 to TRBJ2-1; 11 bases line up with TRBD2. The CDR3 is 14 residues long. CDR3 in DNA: TGTACCAGCAGTTTAGCGGGAGGGCCCGATGAGCAGTTCTTC. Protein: CTSSLAGGPDEQFF.

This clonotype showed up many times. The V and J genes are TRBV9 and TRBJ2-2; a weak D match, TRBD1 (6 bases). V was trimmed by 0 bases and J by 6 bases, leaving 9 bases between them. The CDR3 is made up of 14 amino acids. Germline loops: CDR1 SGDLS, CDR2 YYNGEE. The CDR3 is CASSVEYRAGELFF. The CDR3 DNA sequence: TGTGCCAGCAGCGTAGAGTACAGGGCCGGGGAGCTGTTTTTT.

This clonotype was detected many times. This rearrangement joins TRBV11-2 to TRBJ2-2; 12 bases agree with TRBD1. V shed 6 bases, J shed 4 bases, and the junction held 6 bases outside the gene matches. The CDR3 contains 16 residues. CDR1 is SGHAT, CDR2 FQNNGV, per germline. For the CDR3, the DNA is TGTGCCAGCAGTTCCCGGGACAGGGGGCTCACCGGGGAGCTGTTTTTT. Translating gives CASSSRDRGLTGELFF.

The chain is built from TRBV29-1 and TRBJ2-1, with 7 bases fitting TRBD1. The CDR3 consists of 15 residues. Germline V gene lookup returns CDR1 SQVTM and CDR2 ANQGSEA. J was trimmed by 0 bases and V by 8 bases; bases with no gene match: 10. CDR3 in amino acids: CSISLGTVSYNEQFF. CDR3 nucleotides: TGCAGCATTTCACTCGGGACAGTCTCCTACAATGAGCAGTTCTTC.

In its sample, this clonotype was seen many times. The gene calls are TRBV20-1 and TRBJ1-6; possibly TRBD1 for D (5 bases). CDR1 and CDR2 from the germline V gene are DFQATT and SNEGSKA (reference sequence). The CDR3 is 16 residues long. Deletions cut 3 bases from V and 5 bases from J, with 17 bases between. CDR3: CSASPRDRPHNSPLHF. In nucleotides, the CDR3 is TGCAGTGCTAGTCCCCGGGACCGACCCCATAATTCACCCCTCCACTTT.

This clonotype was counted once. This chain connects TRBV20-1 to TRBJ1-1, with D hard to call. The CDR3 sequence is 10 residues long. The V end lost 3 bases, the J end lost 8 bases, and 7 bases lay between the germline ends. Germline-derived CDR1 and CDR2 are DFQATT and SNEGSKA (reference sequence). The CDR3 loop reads CSASIREAFF. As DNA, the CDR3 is TGCAGTGCTAGTATAAGAGAAGCTTTCTTT.

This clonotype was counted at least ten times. CDR3 sequence: CASSYLPPGQGHEKLFF. DNA for the CDR3: TGTGCCAGCAGTTACTTACCCCCGGGACAGGGACATGAAAAACTGTTTTTT. The genes are TRBV6-5 and TRBJ1-4; 9 bases line up with TRBD1. The J segment lost 6 bases and the V segment lost 1 base, leaving 9 bases of the junction unmatched. CDR1 is MNHEY and CDR2 is SVGAGI in the germline V gene. This CDR3 has 17 residues.

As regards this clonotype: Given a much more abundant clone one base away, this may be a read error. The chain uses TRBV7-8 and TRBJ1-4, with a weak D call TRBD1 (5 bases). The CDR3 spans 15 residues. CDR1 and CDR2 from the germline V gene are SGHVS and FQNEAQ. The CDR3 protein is CAGSVMGRGTEKLFF. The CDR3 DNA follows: TGTGCCGGCAGCGTAATGGGGCGTGGCACGGAAAAACTGTTTTTT.

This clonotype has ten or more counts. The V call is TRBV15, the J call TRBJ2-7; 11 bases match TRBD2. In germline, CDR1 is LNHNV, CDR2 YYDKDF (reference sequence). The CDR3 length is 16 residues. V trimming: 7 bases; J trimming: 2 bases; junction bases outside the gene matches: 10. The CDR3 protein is CATMPGLADVTYEQYF. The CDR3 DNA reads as TGTGCCACCATGCCGGGACTAGCGGACGTAACCTACGAGCAGTACTTC.

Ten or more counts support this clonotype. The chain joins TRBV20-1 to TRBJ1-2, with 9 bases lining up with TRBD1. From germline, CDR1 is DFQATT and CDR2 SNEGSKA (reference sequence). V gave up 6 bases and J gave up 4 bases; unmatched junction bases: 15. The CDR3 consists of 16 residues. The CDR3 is CSAFNRDRAFGYGYTF. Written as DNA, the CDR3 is TGCAGTGCCTTTAACCGGGACAGGGCCTTTGGCTATGGCTACACCTTC.